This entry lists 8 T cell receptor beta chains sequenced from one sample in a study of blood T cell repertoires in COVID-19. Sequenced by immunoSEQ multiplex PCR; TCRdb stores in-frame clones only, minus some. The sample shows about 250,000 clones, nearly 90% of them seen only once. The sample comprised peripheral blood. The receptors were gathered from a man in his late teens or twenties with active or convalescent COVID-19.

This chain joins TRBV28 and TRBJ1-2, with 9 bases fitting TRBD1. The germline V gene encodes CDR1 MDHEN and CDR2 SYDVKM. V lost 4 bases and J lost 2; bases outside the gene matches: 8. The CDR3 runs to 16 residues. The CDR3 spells CASSSSDRGNNYGYTF. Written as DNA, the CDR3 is TGTGCCAGCAGTTCCTCCGACAGGGGGAACAACTATGGCTACACCTTC.

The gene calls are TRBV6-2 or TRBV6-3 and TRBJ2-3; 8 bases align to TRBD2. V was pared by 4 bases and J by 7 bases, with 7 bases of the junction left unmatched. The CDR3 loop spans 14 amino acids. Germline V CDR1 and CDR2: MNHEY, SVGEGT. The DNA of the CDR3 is TGTGCCAGCAGTTCCCTGGGCGGGGGGCATACGCAGTATTTT. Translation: CASSSLGGGHTQYF.

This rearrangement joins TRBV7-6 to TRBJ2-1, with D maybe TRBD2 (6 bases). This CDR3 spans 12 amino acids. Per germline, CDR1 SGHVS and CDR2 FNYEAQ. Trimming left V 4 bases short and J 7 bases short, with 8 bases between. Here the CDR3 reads CASSSRGNEQFF. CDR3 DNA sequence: TGTGCCAGCAGCTCTCGGGGGAATGAGCAGTTCTTC.

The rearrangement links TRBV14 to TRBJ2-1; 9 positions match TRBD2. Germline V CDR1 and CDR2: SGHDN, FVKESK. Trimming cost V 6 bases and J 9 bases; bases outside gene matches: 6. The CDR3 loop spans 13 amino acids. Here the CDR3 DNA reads TGTGCCAGCAGTCCTAGCGGGGATTTTGAGCAGTTCTTC. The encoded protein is CASSPSGDFEQFF.

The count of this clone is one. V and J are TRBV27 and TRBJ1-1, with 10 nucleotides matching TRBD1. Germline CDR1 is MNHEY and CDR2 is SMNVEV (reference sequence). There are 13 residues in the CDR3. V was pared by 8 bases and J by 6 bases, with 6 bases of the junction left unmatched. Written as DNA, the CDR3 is TGTGCCAGCTGGGACAGGGGTATGGCTGAAGCTTTCTTT. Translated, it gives CASWDRGMAEAFF.

This chain's CDR3 is CASSKGRGAENTEAFF. In DNA form, the CDR3 reads TGTGCCAGCAGCAAAGGACGGGGGGCTGAGAACACTGAAGCTTTCTTT. The chain combines TRBV7-8 with TRBJ1-1; weak D call: TRBD1 (6 bases). This CDR3 region has 16 residues. Germline V gene sequence: CDR1 SGHVS, CDR2 FQNEAQ. V lost 5 bases, J lost 1 base, and 17 bases lay in between.

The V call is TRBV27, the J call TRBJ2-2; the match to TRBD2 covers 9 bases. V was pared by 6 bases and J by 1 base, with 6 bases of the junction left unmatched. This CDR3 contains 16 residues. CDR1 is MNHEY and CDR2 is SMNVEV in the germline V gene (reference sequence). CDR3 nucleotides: TGTGCCAGCAGAACGCGAGCGGGAGGGAACACCGGGGAGCTGTTTTTT. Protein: CASRTRAGGNTGELFF.

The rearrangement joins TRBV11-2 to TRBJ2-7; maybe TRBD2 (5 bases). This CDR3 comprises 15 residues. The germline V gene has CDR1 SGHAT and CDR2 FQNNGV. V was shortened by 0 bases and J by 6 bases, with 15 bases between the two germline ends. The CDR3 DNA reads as TGTGCCAGCAGCTTAGATATCCTAGCTAGACGCGAGCAGTACTTC. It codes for CASSLDILARREQYF.